This T cell receptor beta chain was found in a study of tumor-infiltrating lymphocytes in primary liver carcinoma. Across the whole study: T1-T3 N0M0 was the stage of the tumors, which were about 4.2 to 11 cm across. Productive TCRbeta read counts per sample ran from roughly 3.5 to 6.8 million and were similar across tissue types. Study-wide results and caveats: Blood fell significantly below tumors in its top-250-clone fraction (p = 0.039).

Co-extraction yielded RNA and DNA from about 20-30 mg of unsorted bulk tissue. Over 85% of the cells in every tumor sample were viable tumor cells. Trimming took 7 bases from V and 0 from J, leaving 6 bases between them. The CDR3 is 13 amino acids. Germline loops: CDR1 SGHDN, CDR2 FVKESK. Constant-region priming of about 520 ng total RNA yielded TCR beta cDNA. Slightly modified ARM-PCR, run as three nested multiplex PCR rounds, produced the TCR beta libraries. Amplification in the first two PCR rounds was performed using TRBV1-TRBV30 forward primers and a C-beta reverse primer for 10 cycles each. In TCRdb, the multiplex PCR reads were re-called with MiXCR into one record per CDR3 protein. The profile shows fewer than 250,000 distinct CDR3 sequences, roughly 80% of them singletons. Regarding this clonotype: Its antigen remains unknown.

The gene calls are TRBV14 and TRBJ2-2; possible D gene TRBD1, 5 bases. The origin of this receptor is a middle-aged man with primary liver carcinoma and hepatitis B virus infection. The sequencing input was tumor tissue from primary liver carcinoma. CDR3 in amino acids: CASKGSNTGELFF. As DNA, the CDR3 is TGTGCCAGCAAGGGGTCGAACACCGGGGAGCTGTTTTTT. Complete variable domain (other parts from reference TRBV14 and TRBJ2-2): EAGVTQFPSHSVIEKGQTVTLRCDPISGHDNLYWYRRVMGKEIKFLLHFVKESKQDESGMPNNRFLAERTGGTYSTLKVQPAELEDSGVYFCASKGSNTGELFFGEGSRLTVL.